This T cell receptor (beta chain) was documented in a study of neurological immune-mediated disorders. The study, taken as a whole, reports: Private repertoires in all groups were suggested, as expanded clones shared no CDR3 amino acid sequences across subjects.

Unsorted libraries were generated from 2 million PBMCs held at -80 degrees C. Synthesis of cDNA was carried out by template-switch 5'RACE. The reaction used 10-nucleotide random UMIs. TCRdb passed the 5' RACE reads through MiXCR, listing each CDR3 protein once. This sample has tens of thousands of distinct CDR3 sequences, with roughly 7% found just once. The CDR3 has 15 amino acids. The germline gives CDR1 SGHRS, CDR2 YFSETQ. V shed 0 bases and J 2 bases; nucleotides not matched to a gene: 4. This clonotype was seen ten or more times. Its antigen is as yet unknown. Sequencing was performed on PBMCs. V gene TRBV5-1 combines with J gene TRBJ2-5; 7 bases are a match to TRBD2. The clonotype comes from a middle-aged woman in good health. The CDR3 protein is CASSLGTRGQETQYF. CDR3 DNA sequence: TGCGCCAGCAGCTTGGGGACTAGAGGACAAGAGACCCAGTACTTC.